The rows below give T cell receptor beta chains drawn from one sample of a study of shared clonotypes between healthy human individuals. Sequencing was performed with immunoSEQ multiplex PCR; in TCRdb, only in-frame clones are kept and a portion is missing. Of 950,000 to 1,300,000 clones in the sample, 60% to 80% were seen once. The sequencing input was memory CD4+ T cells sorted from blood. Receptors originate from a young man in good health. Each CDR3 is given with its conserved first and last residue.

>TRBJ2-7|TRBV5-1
CASSLMTSGAPDEQYF
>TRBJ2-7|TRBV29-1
CSVAPDSSSYEQYF
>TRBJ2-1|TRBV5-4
CASNPGRGNNEQFF
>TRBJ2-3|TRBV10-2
CASSEPRDTQYF
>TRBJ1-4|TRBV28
CAHGAREKLFF
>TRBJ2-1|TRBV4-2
CASSRPAAGGFNEQFF
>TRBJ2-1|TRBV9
CASSAGPDLYNEQFF
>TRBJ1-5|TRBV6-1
CASSGGRAGDQPQHF
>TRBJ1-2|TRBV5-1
CASSFGQGMDYGYTF
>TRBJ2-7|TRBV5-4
CASSRDRVEQYF
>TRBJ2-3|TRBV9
CASSVGTGPSTDTQYF
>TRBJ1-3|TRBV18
CASSPPSTPGNTIYF
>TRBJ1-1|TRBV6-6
CASSYGGGTEAFF
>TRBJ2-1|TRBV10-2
CASRADSAYNEQFF
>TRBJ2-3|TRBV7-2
CASSLVTSGRPDTQYF
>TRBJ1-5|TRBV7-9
CASSLEGPGWSNQPQHF
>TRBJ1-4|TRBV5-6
CASSLSQGTGEKLFF
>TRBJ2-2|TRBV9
CASSARDGANTGELFF
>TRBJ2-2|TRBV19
CASSMSGTGELFF
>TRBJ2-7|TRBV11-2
CASSQISYEQYF
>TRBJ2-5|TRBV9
CASSVARTSDVETQYF
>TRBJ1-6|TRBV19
CASSIGGGRDNSPLHF
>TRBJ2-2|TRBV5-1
CASSLAPRGSGELFF
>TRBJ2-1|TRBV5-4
CASSLAGGRGVYNEQFF
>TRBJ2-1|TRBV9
CASSSQGLGPNEQFF
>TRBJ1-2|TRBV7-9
CASSPTANYGYTF
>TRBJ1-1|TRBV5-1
CASSLVGETEAFF
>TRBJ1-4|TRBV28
CASSSRPGQINEKLFF
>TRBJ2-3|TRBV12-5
CASGLGLAGGSTDTQYF
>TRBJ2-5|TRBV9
CASSVEMETQYF
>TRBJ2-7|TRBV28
CASPPGKGEPYEQYF